This TCR beta chain was identified during a study of shared clonotypes between healthy human individuals. Study as a whole: For every donor, three CD4 naive, three CD4 memory, two CD8 naive and one CD8 memory plates were used.

There were only Caucasian adults among the donors, and all lived in Nashville, Tennessee. Whole-study findings and limits: The four-donor shared clonotypes exceeded non-shared clonotypes in generation probability, with non-shared ones scoring lower. Roughly 5% of naive CD4 clonotypes were shared across a handful of donors.

V lost 6 bases, J lost 1 base, and 16 bases lay in between. CDR1 and CDR2 from the germline V gene are LNHDA and SQIVND (reference sequence). This CDR3 has 15 residues. The table came from immunoSEQ multiplex PCR; TCRdb's copy has only in-frame clones and leaves some out. The profile shows approximately 2,300,000 clones, 85% to 95% of them singletons. For this clone: As yet, its antigen is unknown.

The sequence was collected from a man aged 18 to 30 in good health. Some clones in this sample may be carry-over from other donors' samples. Sample: naive CD4+ T cells from PBMCs. Subset here: CD45RA+ positively selected. The chain has TRBV19 and TRBJ2-7; D is perhaps TRBD2 (7 bases). CDR3 protein: CASSPGGGRSYEQYF. The CDR3 DNA is TGTGCCAGTAGCCCGGGGGGCGGGCGTTCCTACGAGCAGTACTTC.